Sequencing of this T cell receptor beta chain was carried out in a study of PD-1 blockade in classical Hodgkin lymphoma. Overall study results and limits: Repertoire differences have undefined causes, possibly disease activity or prior therapy. Patients with a complete response exhibited baseline diversity comparable to newly diagnosed patients.

Following autologous stem cell transplantation, relapse occurred in every patient, and exposure to brentuximab vedotin varied. Clones were read by immunoSEQ multiplex PCR, and TCRdb kept only the in-frame ones, dropping some. This sample has 95,000 to 120,000 clones, with roughly nine tenths found just once. For this clone: Its antigen remains unknown.

Trimming pared 0 bases from V and 6 bases from J, leaving 20 bases between. From germline, CDR1 is GTSNPN and CDR2 SVGIG (reference sequence). CDR3 length equals 16 residues. The clonotype was recovered from a human donor with classical Hodgkin lymphoma. V is TRBV30 and J is TRBJ1-1; D remains unclear. The sequences come from peripheral blood mononuclear cells (PBMCs), collected before the second cycle of nivolumab. The CDR3 DNA sequence: TGTGCCTGGAGTGTACCTCCCCAAACCGGGGTGGCTGAAGCTTTCTTT. Translated, it gives CAWSVPPQTGVAEAFF.